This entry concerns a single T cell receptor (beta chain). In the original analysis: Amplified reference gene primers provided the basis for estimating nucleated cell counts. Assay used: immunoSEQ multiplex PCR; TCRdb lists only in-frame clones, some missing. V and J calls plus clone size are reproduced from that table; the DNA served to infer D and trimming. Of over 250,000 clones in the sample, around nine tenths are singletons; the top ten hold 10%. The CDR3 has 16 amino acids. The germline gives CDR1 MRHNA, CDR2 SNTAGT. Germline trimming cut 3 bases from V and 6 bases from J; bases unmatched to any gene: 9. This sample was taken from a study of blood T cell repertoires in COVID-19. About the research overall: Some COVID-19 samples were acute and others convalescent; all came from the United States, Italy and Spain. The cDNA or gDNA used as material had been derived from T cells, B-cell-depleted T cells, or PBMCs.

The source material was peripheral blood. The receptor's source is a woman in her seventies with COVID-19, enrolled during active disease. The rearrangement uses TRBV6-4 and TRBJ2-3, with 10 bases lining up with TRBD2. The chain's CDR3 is CASSDSLAGPLDTQYF. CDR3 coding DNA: TGTGCCAGCAGTGATTCACTAGCGGGACCTCTGGATACGCAGTATTTT.